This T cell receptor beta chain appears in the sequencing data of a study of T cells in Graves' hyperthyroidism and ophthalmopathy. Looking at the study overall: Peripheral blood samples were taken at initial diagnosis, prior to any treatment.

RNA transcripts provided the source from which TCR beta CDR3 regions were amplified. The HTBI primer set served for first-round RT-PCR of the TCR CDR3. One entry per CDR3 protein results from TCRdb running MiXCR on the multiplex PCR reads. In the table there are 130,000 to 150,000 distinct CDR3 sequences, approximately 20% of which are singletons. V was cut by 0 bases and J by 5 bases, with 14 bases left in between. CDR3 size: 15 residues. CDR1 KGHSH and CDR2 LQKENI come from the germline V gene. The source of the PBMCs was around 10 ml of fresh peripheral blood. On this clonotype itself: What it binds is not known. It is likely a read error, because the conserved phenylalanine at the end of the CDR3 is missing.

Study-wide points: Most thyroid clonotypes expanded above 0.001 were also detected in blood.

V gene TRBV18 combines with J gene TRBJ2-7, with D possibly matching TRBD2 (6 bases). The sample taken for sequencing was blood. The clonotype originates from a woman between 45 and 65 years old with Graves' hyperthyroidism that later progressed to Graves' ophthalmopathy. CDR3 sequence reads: CASSPPGLVLDEQYL. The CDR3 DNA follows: TGTGCCAGCTCACCACCGGGACTGGTCTTGGACGAGCAGTACCTC.